This T cell receptor beta chain was identified during a study of T cell responses to AZD1222 COVID-19 vaccine. Using immunoSEQ multiplex PCR, the repertoire was profiled, and TCRdb retains in-frame clones only, with some absent. The data hold about 130,000 clones, with about 93% observed a single time. The source was peripheral blood, collected on day 0 of AZD1222 vaccination. The TCR originated in an adult in good health.

CDR3 region: CASSSVGLPTAQYF. CDR3 DNA sequence: TGTGCCAGCAGCTCCGTGGGACTCCCAACGGCCCAGTACTTC. The rearrangement uses TRBV7-2 and TRBJ2-5; possible D gene TRBD2, 6 bases. Trimming cost V 4 bases and J 9 bases, with 18 bases left between them. The CDR3 loop spans 14 amino acids. Germline V gene lookup returns CDR1 SGHTA and CDR2 FQGNSA.